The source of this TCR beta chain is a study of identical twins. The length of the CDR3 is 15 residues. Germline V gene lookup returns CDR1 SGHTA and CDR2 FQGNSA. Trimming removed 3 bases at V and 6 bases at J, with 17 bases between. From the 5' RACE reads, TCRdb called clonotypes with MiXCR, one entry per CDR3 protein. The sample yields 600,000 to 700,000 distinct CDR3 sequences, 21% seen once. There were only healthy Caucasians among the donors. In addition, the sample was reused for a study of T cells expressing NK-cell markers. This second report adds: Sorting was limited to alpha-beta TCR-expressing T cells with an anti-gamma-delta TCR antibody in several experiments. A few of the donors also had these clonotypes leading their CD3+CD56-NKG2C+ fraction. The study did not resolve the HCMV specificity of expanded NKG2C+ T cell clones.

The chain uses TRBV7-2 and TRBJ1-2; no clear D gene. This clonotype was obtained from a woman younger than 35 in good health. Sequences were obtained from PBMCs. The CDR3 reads CASSFSIQKRDGYTF. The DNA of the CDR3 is TGTGCCAGCAGCTTTTCAATACAGAAGAGGGATGGCTACACCTTC.